Listed below are T cell receptor beta chains from one sample, sequenced in a study of blood T cells in healthy people across ages. TCRdb processed the 5' RACE reads anew with MiXCR; each CDR3 protein has one entry. The sample consists of under 850,000 distinct CDR3 sequences, under 40% of them appearing once. The specimen sequenced was blood. Receptors were obtained from a man between 18 and 35 years old in good health. Each CDR3 is given with its conserved first and last residue. A D gene is named only where the DNA matches it firmly. Size values are once, few and many counts, or a class for expanded clones, and some rows have none.

TRBJ2-3	.	TRBV20-1	many	TGCAGTGCTACCCTAGCTGGCCCCCAGGATACGCAGTATTTT	CSATLAGPQDTQYF
TRBJ1-2	.	TRBV12-3/TRBV12-4	few	TGTGCCAGCAGTTTCGACAGACCGTTGGGTTACACCTTC	CASSFDRPLGYTF
TRBJ2-5	.	TRBV29-1	.	TGCAGCGTTGAAGATCCCAGGACAGAGCTTCGGGCCCAGTACTTC	CSVEDPRTELRAQYF
TRBJ1-5	.	TRBV12-3/TRBV12-4	.	TGTGCCAGCAGTCCTGTCGGATTGAGTCAGCCCCAGCATTTT	CASSPVGLSQPQHF
TRBJ2-2	.	TRBV25-1	.	TGTGCCAGCGGTGAGCGGCAGGGCTCCGGGGAGCTGTTTTTT	CASGERQGSGELFF
TRBJ2-1	.	TRBV2	.	TGTGCCAGCAGGGGGGATTCCGCTGAGGGTGAGCAGTTCTTC	CASRGDSAEGEQFF
TRBJ1-2	.	TRBV2	.	TGTGCCAGCAGTGGAGCGCGGGGAGGGCATGGCTACACCTTC	CASSGARGGHGYTF
TRBJ2-1	.	TRBV4-3	few	TGCGCCAGCAGCCAAGAGTTGACTATTTCTGAGCAGTTCTTC	CASSQELTISEQFF
TRBJ2-5	TRBD2	TRBV5-1	few	TGCGCCAGCGCTGCTCTGGGACTACAAGAGACCCAGTACTTC	CASAALGLQETQYF
TRBJ1-5	TRBD1	TRBV5-1	.	TGCGCCAGCAGCTTGACCCCGGGACAGGTAATCAATCAGCCCCAGCATTTT	CASSLTPGQVINQPQHF
TRBJ2-5	TRBD2	TRBV7-2	many	TGTGCCAGCAGCCGGGGGGTACAAGAGACCCAGTACTTC	CASSRGVQETQYF
TRBJ2-3	.	TRBV5-1	.	TGCGCCAGCAGCGCGCTAGTGGATAGGCCAGATACGCAGTATTTT	CASSALVDRPDTQYF
TRBJ1-5	TRBD1	TRBV6-5	.	TGTGCCAGCAGCCGACAGGGAGGAAGCAATCAGCCCCAGCATTTT	CASSRQGGSNQPQHF
TRBJ1-2	.	TRBV4-1	few	TGCGCCAGCAGTGGGGCCCCTCAGATCAGAACCCCCCATGGCTACACCTTC	CASSGAPQIRTPHGYTF
TRBJ2-4	.	TRBV7-3	few	TGTGCCAGCAGCTTAGCTAGCCGGGAATACATTCAGTACTTC	CASSLASREYIQYF
TRBJ1-4	TRBD1	TRBV4-1	few	TGCGCCAGCAGCCAAGGAGACAGGGGCGCTACTAATGAAAAACTGTTTTTT	CASSQGDRGATNEKLFF
TRBJ2-3	.	TRBV11-2	.	TGTGCCAGCAGCTTAGTAGGGGGGCGGGGGCTCACAGATACGCAGTATTTT	CASSLVGGRGLTDTQYF
TRBJ2-2	.	TRBV10-2	few	TGCGCCAGCCGGCCGGGGGCGGCCGGGGAGCTGTTTTTT	CASRPGAAGELFF
TRBJ1-5	TRBD1	TRBV15	.	TGTGCCACCAGCAATGGACAGGGGAGCATTCAGCCCCAGCATTTT	CATSNGQGSIQPQHF
TRBJ2-7	TRBD2	TRBV27	.	TGTGCCAGCAGTTTATTAGGGAGGGCGGACGAGCAGTACTTC	CASSLLGRADEQYF
TRBJ1-1	.	TRBV30	.	TGTGCCTGGAGTGTAGCTCGGTCAGCCGTCACTGAAGCTTTCTTT	CAWSVARSAVTEAFF
TRBJ2-5	.	TRBV10-3	many	TGTGCCATCAGTGAGCCACGGGAGACCCAGTACTTC	CAISEPRETQYF
TRBJ2-3	TRBD2	TRBV14	.	TGTGCCAGCAGCCAATCCCAACCGGGACTAGCGGGGCAAACAGATACGCAGTATTTT	CASSQSQPGLAGQTDTQYF
TRBJ2-1	TRBD1	TRBV7-9	few	TGTGCCAGCAGCTTAGCCGGGACAGAGACCTACAATGAGCAGTTCTTC	CASSLAGTETYNEQFF
TRBJ1-4	.	TRBV5-4	few	TGTGCCAGCAGCTTCTCTCCGGGCGCAACTAATGAAAAACTGTTTTTT	CASSFSPGATNEKLFF
TRBJ2-2	.	TRBV5-1	once	TGCGCCAGCAGACTGACAGGGAACACCGGGGAGCTGTTTTTT	CASRLTGNTGELFF
TRBJ2-2	.	TRBV4-1	.	TGCGCCAGCAGCCAAGAATCGGTTCTCACCGGGGAGCTGTTTTTT	CASSQESVLTGELFF
TRBJ1-1	.	TRBV12-3/TRBV12-4	few	TGTGCCAGCAGTCCCCCCCCAGGGAACACCGAACCTTTCTTT	CASSPPPGNTEPFF
TRBJ2-2	.	TRBV6-5	.	TGTGCCAGCAGTCTACCGTCCGACACTGGGGAGCTGTTTTTT	CASSLPSDTGELFF
TRBJ1-2	.	TRBV7-8	.	TGTGTCAGCAGTATTCGGGGCTCAGGCTATGGCTACATCTTC	CVSSIRGSGYGYIF
TRBJ2-3	.	TRBV3-1	many	TGTGCCAGCAGCCAAGGTCAGGTACAGGGAGCGCAGTATTTT	CASSQGQVQGAQYF
TRBJ2-3	TRBD2	TRBV20-1	few	TGCAGTGCTGACCGACTAGCGGGGGGCACAGATACGCAGTATTTT	CSADRLAGGTDTQYF
TRBJ1-1	.	TRBV12-3/TRBV12-4	.	TGTGCCAGCAGTTTATCGTTGAGGGCGGGAGCTTTCTTT	CASSLSLRAGAFF
TRBJ1-6	.	TRBV6-6	few	TGTGCCAGCAGTAACCCGGGCTCTTCCTTGGATTCACCCCTCCACTTT	CASSNPGSSLDSPLHF
TRBJ1-2	.	TRBV7-2	many	TGTGCCAGCAGCTTAGGAGTCAGAGACTATGGCTACACCTTC	CASSLGVRDYGYTF
TRBJ2-5	.	TRBV3-1	.	TGTGCCGGCAGCCTGCATCAAGAGACCCAGTACTTC	CAGSLHQETQYF
TRBJ1-1	.	TRBV6-1	.	TGTGCCAGCAGTGGGCCGGGACAAACTTTCTTCCCTGAAGCTTTCTTT	CASSGPGQTFFPEAFF
TRBJ2-3	TRBD2	TRBV5-1	.	TGCGCCAGCAGCGGACTAGCGGGGGGAGCAGATACGCAGTATTTT	CASSGLAGGADTQYF
TRBJ2-5	.	TRBV29-1	few	TGCAGCGCCGAGGGCCCAGAGACCCAGTACTTC	CSAEGPETQYF
TRBJ1-3	.	TRBV12-3/TRBV12-4	.	TGTGCCAGCAGTCACCCGGGGCGCAGAAACACCATATATTTT	CASSHPGRRNTIYF
TRBJ2-1	.	TRBV18	many	TGTGCCAGCTCACCCTTCATGGACAGATCGACCAATGAGCAGTTCTTC	CASSPFMDRSTNEQFF
TRBJ2-1	TRBD1	TRBV27	many	TGTGCCAGCAGTCCATCGAGGGACAGGGTTGTCAATGAGCAGTTCTTC	CASSPSRDRVVNEQFF
TRBJ2-1	TRBD2	TRBV20-1	.	TGCAGTGCTAGACGGCAGCGGGGCTCCTACGAGCAGTTCTTC	CSARRQRGSYEQFF
TRBJ1-4	TRBD1	TRBV29-1	once	TGCAGCGTTGAAGGAGACAGGGGGCAAGATGAAAAACTGTTTTTT	CSVEGDRGQDEKLFF
TRBJ2-3	TRBD2	TRBV27	few	TGTGCCAGCAGTTCCCCTCGGGGGGGGGGCGAAGATACGCAGTATTTT	CASSSPRGGGEDTQYF
TRBJ2-5	.	TRBV20-1	few	TGCAGTGCTAGAGATAGGCTTGCGGAGACCCAGTACTTC	CSARDRLAETQYF
TRBJ2-7	.	TRBV7-9	few	TGTGCCAGCAGCCCCGACGCTAGCTTCGAGCAGTACTTC	CASSPDASFEQYF
TRBJ2-7	.	TRBV29-1	few	TGCAGCGTTGAATCCTCGGGCAGGTCGGGGGATTACTACGAGCAGTACTTC	CSVESSGRSGDYYEQYF
TRBJ2-1	.	TRBV12-3/TRBV12-4	few	TGTGCCAACCCCGGGGGTTTGGGGTGTGAGCAGTTCTTC	CANPGGLGCEQFF
TRBJ1-5	.	TRBV6-5	.	TGTGCCAGCAGCGCTAATAGGAGCAATCAGCCCCAGCATTTT	CASSANRSNQPQHF